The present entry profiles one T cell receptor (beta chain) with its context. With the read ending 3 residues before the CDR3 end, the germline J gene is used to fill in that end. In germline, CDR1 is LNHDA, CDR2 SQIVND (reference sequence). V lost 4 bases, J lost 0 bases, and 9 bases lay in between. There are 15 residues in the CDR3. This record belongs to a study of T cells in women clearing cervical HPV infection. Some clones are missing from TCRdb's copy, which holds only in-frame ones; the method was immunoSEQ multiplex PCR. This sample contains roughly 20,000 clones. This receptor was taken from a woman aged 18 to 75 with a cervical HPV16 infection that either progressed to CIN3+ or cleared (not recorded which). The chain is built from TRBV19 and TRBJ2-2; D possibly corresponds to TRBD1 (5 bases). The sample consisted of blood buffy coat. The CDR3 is CASSKSRANTGELFF. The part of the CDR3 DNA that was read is TGTGCCAGTAGTAAGAGCAGGGCGAACACCGGGGAG.